This is a list of T cell receptor beta chains from one sample in a study of cytomegalovirus exposure and HLA in healthy donors. Data came from immunoSEQ multiplex PCR; TCRdb stores just in-frame clones and leaves some out. Among under 170,000 clones listed, about 60% were seen once. The source material was PBMCs. These TCRs come from a woman aged 60-75 years in good health and CMV-seropositive. CDR3s include the opening cysteine and the closing phenylalanine or tryptophan. Fields, in order: D gene, V gene, J gene, clone size, CDR3 protein, CDR3 DNA. A D gene is named only where the DNA matches it firmly. Some rows have no size entry. The others give once, few or many, or a class for an expanded clone.

>.|TRBV9|TRBJ2-1|.
CASSVALSLGNEQFF
TGTGCCAGCAGCGTCGCACTCTCCCTAGGCAATGAGCAGTTCTTC
>.|TRBV29-1|TRBJ1-1|.
CSVEKGVARESGDAEAFF
TGCAGCGTTGAAAAGGGTGTGGCCAGGGAGTCAGGGGACGCTGAAGCTTTCTTT
>.|TRBV9|TRBJ2-1|.
CASSVGPHRAYNEQFF
TGTGCCAGCAGCGTAGGGCCCCACAGAGCTTACAATGAGCAGTTCTTC
>TRBD2|TRBV4-2|TRBJ2-5|few
CASSQDLAGGLGGETQYF
TGTGCCAGCAGCCAAGATCTCGCGGGAGGGCTTGGGGGAGAGACCCAGTACTTC
>TRBD1|TRBV28|TRBJ1-5|.
CASSSPGQALLSNQPQHF
TGTGCCAGCAGTTCCCCGGGACAGGCCTTATTGAGCAATCAGCCCCAGCATTTT
>.|TRBV5-1|TRBJ2-2|once
CASSSLGEGTNTGELFF
TGCGCCAGCAGCTCCTTGGGAGAGGGTACGAACACCGGGGAGCTGTTTTTT
>.|TRBV7-2|TRBJ2-7|.
CASSPSVRGPYEQYF
TGTGCCAGCAGTCCATCGGTCAGGGGTCCCTACGAGCAGTACTTC
>TRBD2|TRBV9|TRBJ2-3|.
CASSELAGVITDTQYF
TGTGCCAGCAGCGAGCTAGCGGGAGTGATCACAGATACGCAGTATTTT
>TRBD2|TRBV30|TRBJ2-5|.
CAWSVGTSGRGQETQYF
TGTGCCTGGAGTGTTGGGACTAGCGGGAGGGGGCAAGAGACCCAGTACTTC
>.|TRBV7-2|TRBJ1-1|.
CASSTRRGRNTEAFF
TGTGCCAGCAGCACCCGGAGGGGCCGGAACACTGAAGCTTTCTTT
>TRBD1|TRBV10-3|TRBJ2-2|.
CAISLQGRTGELFF
TGTGCCATCTCTCTACAGGGGAGAACCGGGGAGCTGTTTTTT
>.|TRBV10-3|TRBJ2-5|.
CAISEVQETQYF
TGTGCCATCAGTGAGGTACAAGAGACCCAGTACTTC
>.|TRBV28|TRBJ1-2|.
CASSLGHGGAGGGYTF
TGTGCCAGCAGTTTAGGGCACGGGGGAGCGGGGGGTGGCTACACCTTC
>TRBD1|TRBV11-1|TRBJ1-1|.
CASSLGSGGMNTEAFF
TGTGCCAGCAGCTTAGGATCAGGGGGAATGAACACTGAAGCTTTCTTT
>.|TRBV15|TRBJ2-1|.
CATSRGRGTFSYNEQFF
TGTGCCACCAGCAGAGGCCGCGGGACGTTCTCCTACAATGAGCAGTTCTTC
>TRBD1|TRBV5-1|TRBJ2-3|few
CASSLGQGLFSTDTQYF
TGCGCCAGCAGCTTGGGACAGGGATTATTTAGCACAGATACGCAGTATTTT
>.|TRBV30|TRBJ1-2|.
CAFQGFTGYGYTF
TGTGCCTTCCAGGGTTTCACCGGCTATGGCTACACCTTC
>TRBD2|TRBV4-3|TRBJ2-2|.
CASSHSLAGDWTGELFF
TGCGCCAGCAGCCACAGCCTAGCGGGAGATTGGACCGGGGAGCTGTTTTTT
>TRBD2|TRBV9|TRBJ2-1|.
CASSPRGGSEYNEQFF
TGTGCCAGCAGCCCGCGGGGCGGGAGCGAATACAATGAGCAGTTCTTC